The 17 T cell receptor beta chains presented below share a single source sample, sequenced in a study of post-analysis software for immune sequencing data. Tagging with unique molecular identifiers was a feature of the TCR beta cDNA libraries. In TCRdb, the PCR reads were re-called with MiXCR into one record per CDR3 protein. Here the sample spans 650,000 to 850,000 distinct CDR3 sequences, about 45% being singletons. Findings of the study overall: About 5 TRBV segments were significantly more frequent in patients than in controls. TRBV5-6, TRBV5-1 and TRBV20-1 were among these segments.

These TCRs are of unknown antigen specificity. The material sequenced was blood. These receptors came from a girl aged 5 to 17 with multiple sclerosis.

This clonotype occurred a few times. The chain is built from TRBV7-8 and TRBJ1-5, with no clear D. V was cut by 0 bases and J by 6 bases, with 12 bases left in between. Looked up from germline, CDR1 is SGHVS and CDR2 is FQNEAQ. The CDR3 extends over 15 amino acids. The CDR3 protein is CASSLATGIGQPQHF. The CDR3 nucleotides read TGTGCCAGCAGCTTAGCCACCGGCATCGGTCAGCCCCAGCATTTT.

This clonotype turned up a few times. The chain employs TRBV6-6 and TRBJ2-5; TRBD1 might be the D (5 bases). The CDR3 is made up of 13 amino acids. Deletions cut 2 bases from V and 11 bases from J, with 15 bases between. CDR1 MNHNY and CDR2 SVGAGI come from the germline V gene (reference sequence). CDR3 sequence (DNA): TGTGCCAGCAGTTACATAGGGGCTAGAGAGCAGTACTTC. Translation: CASSYIGAREQYF.

This clonotype was observed a handful of times. This chain uses TRBV7-9 with TRBJ2-6, with D hard to call. Between the trimmed V and J ends, which lost 8 bases and 2 bases, there was a span of 10 bases. The CDR3 has 14 residues. CDR1 and CDR2 from the germline V gene are SEHNR and FQNEAQ (reference sequence). The CDR3 reads CASPKAAGANVLTF. CDR3 DNA sequence: TGTGCCAGCCCGAAGGCGGCTGGGGCCAACGTCCTGACTTTC.

V usage is TRBV6-1 and J usage is TRBJ2-1; 8 bases are a match to TRBD2. Per the germline V gene, CDR1 is MNHNS and CDR2 is SASEGT. The CDR3 runs 14 residues. The V gene end was trimmed by 6 bases and the J gene end by 4 bases; junction bases not matched to a gene: 5. The chain's CDR3 is CASSAGGRYNEQFF. For the CDR3, the DNA is TGTGCCAGCAGCGCGGGAGGAAGGTACAATGAGCAGTTCTTC.

Only one count was recorded for this clonotype. The chain links TRBV12-3 or TRBV12-4 to TRBJ2-5; TRBD2 is a possible D gene (5 bases). The CDR3 totals 15 residues. The V gene lost 5 bases and the J gene lost 11 bases, with 24 bases spanning the gap. For the CDR3, the DNA is TGTGCCAGCAGTCCGGGGTGGATCGAGTTCGGTGAGCAGTACTTC. Its protein product is CASSPGWIEFGEQYF.

J is TRBJ2-7 and V is TRBV20-1; a weak D match, TRBD2 (5 bases). V lost 1 base, J lost 0 bases, and 10 bases lay in between. CDR3 length equals 14 residues. CDR1 DFQATT and CDR2 SNEGSKA come from the germline V gene (reference sequence). In DNA, the CDR3 is TGCAGTGCTAGAGGCGGGTGGGGCTCCTACGAGCAGTACTTC. Amino acids: CSARGGWGSYEQYF.

This clonotype was recorded a few times. The CDR3 sequence is CASSPSRDRAHGKLFF. The CDR3 nucleotides are TGTGCCAGCAGTCCTTCCCGGGACAGGGCCCACGGAAAACTGTTTTTT. J is TRBJ1-4 and V is TRBV27; 9 positions match TRBD1. The germline V gene encodes CDR1 MNHEY and CDR2 SMNVEV (reference sequence). Trimming at V came to 5 bases and at J to 10 bases, leaving 14 bases not matched to a gene. CDR3 length equals 16 residues.

The chain links TRBV6-5 to TRBJ1-5; D is ambiguous. The germline V gene encodes CDR1 MNHEY and CDR2 SVGAGI. The CDR3 consists of 15 residues. Trimming shortened V by 0 bases and J by 9 bases, and 15 bases separated the two germline ends. The CDR3 DNA follows: TGTGCCAGCAGTTACTCGAGTGGGCCCCTCGGGCCCCAGCATTTT. Protein: CASSYSSGPLGPQHF.

This chain uses TRBV20-1 with TRBJ2-1; possibly TRBD1 for D (6 bases). The germline gives CDR1 DFQATT, CDR2 SNEGSKA (reference sequence). The CDR3 is 15 amino acids. Trimming took 0 bases from V and 2 from J, leaving 11 bases between them. The CDR3, as DNA: TGCAGTGCTAGAGATCGGCAGGGGCCCTACAATGAGCAGTTCTTC. The encoded protein is CSARDRQGPYNEQFF.

V gene TRBV2 combines with J gene TRBJ2-1, with TRBD2 as a possible D gene (8 bases). The J call may not be correct, given that the DNA end is closer to TRBJ2-7. Germline V gene lookup returns CDR1 SNHLY and CDR2 FYNNEI. The CDR3 is 16 amino acids. Written as DNA, the CDR3 is TGTGCCAGCAGAAGGGGGCTCGCGGGAGGTTACAATGAGCAGTACTTC. This encodes CASRRGLAGGYNEQYF.

The V gene is TRBV12-3 or TRBV12-4, the J gene TRBJ2-7, with TRBD2 matching 7 bases. This CDR3 is built from 16 residues. V trimming: 6 bases; J trimming: 2 bases; junction bases outside the gene matches: 13. CDR3 bases: TGTGCCAGCAGCTTACTAGCGTCGGCGGGGCCCTACGAGCAGTACTTC. Translated, it gives CASSLLASAGPYEQYF.

Only a few counts were recorded for this clonotype. This chain joins TRBV29-1 and TRBJ2-5; D is unresolved. The V and J ends lost 4 bases and 4 bases respectively, with 10 bases between them. Per the germline V gene, CDR1 is SQVTM and CDR2 is ANQGSEA. The CDR3 covers 12 residues. The CDR3 region has the DNA TGCAGCGTTGCTGTCCTCGGAGAGACCCAGTACTTC. This codes for CSVAVLGETQYF.

The chain is built from TRBV4-3 and TRBJ2-4, with 7 bases lining up with TRBD2. The J segment lost 6 bases and the V segment lost 2 bases, leaving 1 base of the junction unmatched. CDR1 and CDR2 from the germline V gene are LGHNA and YSLEER. The CDR3 totals 13 residues. The CDR3 nucleotides are TGCGCCAGCAGCCAAAAGCGGGGAAACATTCAGTACTTC. Protein product: CASSQKRGNIQYF.

The chain uses TRBV5-4 and TRBJ2-2; D uncertain. The CDR3 is made up of 15 amino acids. Germline V gives CDR1 SGHNT, CDR2 YYREEE (reference sequence). V lost 3 bases, J lost 1 base, and 10 bases lay in between. The CDR3 protein is CASSSTTQNTGELFF. The DNA for the CDR3 is TGTGCCAGCAGCTCCACGACCCAGAACACCGGGGAGCTGTTTTTT.

The table lists this clonotype with a few counts. The chain recombines TRBV12-3 or TRBV12-4 with TRBJ2-7; 7 bases agree with TRBD2. The J segment lost 2 bases and the V segment lost 6 bases, leaving 13 bases of the junction unmatched. This CDR3 is 16 amino acids long. The CDR3 sequence is CASSSHPWEGAYEQYF. CDR3 DNA: TGTGCCAGCAGCTCCCATCCTTGGGAGGGAGCCTACGAGCAGTACTTC.

The gene calls are TRBV25-1 and TRBJ1-1; D is perhaps TRBD1 (6 bases). The CDR3 sequence is 15 residues long. Germline CDR1 reads MGHDK; CDR2 reads SYGVNS. V was shortened by 5 bases and J by 0 bases, with 13 bases between the two germline ends. The CDR3 spells CASSRGGRMNTEAFF. In nucleotides, the CDR3 is TGTGCCAGCAGTCGAGGGGGGCGGATGAACACTGAAGCTTTCTTT.

This clonotype was detected a few times. The V and J genes are TRBV15 and TRBJ2-3; 11 positions agree with TRBD2. The germline V gene encodes CDR1 LNHNV and CDR2 YYDKDF (reference sequence). V dropped 0 bases and J dropped 2; count of bases not matched to a gene: 7. The CDR3 is made up of 18 amino acids. The CDR3: CATSREVLLAGDTDTQYF. CDR3 in DNA: TGTGCCACCAGCAGAGAAGTGTTACTAGCGGGAGACACAGATACGCAGTATTTT.